The next 18 T cell receptor beta chains were all read from a single sample in a study of CD8 T cells in Susac syndrome. Reverse transcription of about 0.5 to 1 ug RNA used random hexamers. TCRdb recomputed calls from the immunoSEQ multiplex PCR reads with MiXCR, one row per CDR3 protein. The table shows more than 150,000 distinct CDR3 sequences, with just under 97% occurring only once. Sequencing was carried out using CD8+ T cells from PBMCs. The origin of the receptors is a human donor with multiple sclerosis.

The chain combines TRBV5-1 with TRBJ2-3; D might be TRBD1 (6 bases). CDR1 SGHRS and CDR2 YFSETQ come from the germline V gene. V lost 4 bases and J 6 bases, leaving 18 bases between the germline ends. The CDR3 extends over 15 amino acids. The CDR3 coding sequence is TGCGCCAGCAGCCCCTCAGGGACACCCGGGGATACGCAGTATTTT. It yields the protein CASSPSGTPGDTQYF.

The chain is built from TRBV4-1 and TRBJ2-3; tentatively, D is TRBD2 (5 bases). CDR1 is MGHRA, CDR2 YSYEKL, per germline. This CDR3 region has 16 residues. V lost 4 bases and J lost 2, with 16 bases in between. The CDR3 DNA reads as TGCGCCAGCAGCCGAGCGGCTGTGGAGTTCACAGATACGCAGTATTTT. Protein: CASSRAAVEFTDTQYF.

V is TRBV27 and J is TRBJ2-7, with 8 bases aligning to TRBD1. CDR3 length: 14 residues. The germline CDR1 and CDR2 sequences are MNHEY and SMNVEV (reference sequence). With V trimmed by 3 bases and J by 4 bases, 5 bases remained unmatched. CDR3 coding DNA: TGTGCCAGCAGTTTCGCAGGGGGCGGATACGAGCAGTACTTC. Its translation: CASSFAGGGYEQYF.

V gene TRBV2 combines with J gene TRBJ2-1; TRBD2 matches at 11 bases. The V segment lost 6 bases and the J segment 8 bases; nucleotides outside the gene matches: 6. Germline loops: CDR1 SNHLY, CDR2 FYNNEI. The CDR3 spans 14 residues. The CDR3, as DNA: TGTGCCAGCAGGGATAGCGGGGGGGCGGATGAGCAGTTCTTC. Its translation: CASRDSGGADEQFF.

The chain has TRBV29-1 and TRBJ1-1, with no clear D. The V gene lost 3 bases and the J gene lost 0 bases, with 8 bases spanning the gap. This CDR3 is 13 amino acids long. Germline V lookup: CDR1 SQVTM, CDR2 ANQGSEA. The CDR3 region is CSVDTSLNTEAFF. Written as DNA, the CDR3 is TGCAGCGTTGACACCTCGTTGAACACTGAAGCTTTCTTT.

This clonotype was found a few times. V is TRBV12-3 or TRBV12-4 and J is TRBJ2-5; 8 bases match TRBD2. V was pared by 3 bases and J by 4 bases, with 1 base of the junction left unmatched. This CDR3 contains 13 residues. CDR3 loop: CASSLSGGETQYF. CDR3 nucleotides: TGTGCCAGCAGTTTGAGCGGGGGAGAGACCCAGTACTTC.

Notes on this clonotype: The germline gene is not matched at one end of the junction; a read error may be the cause. The chain employs TRBV7-7 and TRBJ2-7, with TRBD2 matching 10 bases. This CDR3 comprises 13 residues. Germline V gene lookup returns CDR1 SSHAT and CDR2 FNYEAQ (reference sequence). CDR3 in amino acids: CASSGGADYEQYF. The CDR3 DNA follows: TGTGCTAGCAGCGGGGGGGCTGATTACGAGCAGTACTTC.

The J gene is TRBJ1-1, the V gene TRBV30; TRBD1 might be the D (5 bases). The germline gives CDR1 GTSNPN, CDR2 SVGIG (reference sequence). This CDR3 contains 12 residues. Between the trimmed V and J ends, which lost 0 bases and 3 bases, there was a span of 5 bases. CDR3 bases: TGTGCCTGGAGTGTACAGGACACTGAAGCTTTCTTT. It codes for CAWSVQDTEAFF.

The chain joins TRBV20-1 to TRBJ2-7; D possibly corresponds to TRBD2 (5 bases). There are 13 residues in the CDR3. Deletions cut 2 bases from V and 1 base from J, with 9 bases between. Germline-derived CDR1 and CDR2 are DFQATT and SNEGSKA (reference sequence). CDR3 in DNA: TGCAGTGCTAGATCCGGGGAATCCTACGAGCAGTACGTC. Its translation: CSARSGESYEQYV.

The V call is TRBV3-1, the J call TRBJ2-5; D may be TRBD1 (6 bases). CDR3 length: 13 residues. The germline gives CDR1 LGHDT, CDR2 YNNKEL (reference sequence). V gave up 4 bases and J gave up 5 bases, with 11 bases separating them. The CDR3 sequence is CASSPHREETQYF. The CDR3 coding sequence is TGTGCCAGCAGCCCCCACAGGGAGGAGACCCAGTACTTC.

The chain joins TRBV29-1 to TRBJ1-4, with 9 bases identical to TRBD1. CDR1 and CDR2 (germline): SQVTM, ANQGSEA. The junction had 5 bases not matched to a gene; V was cut back by 6 bases and J by 3 bases. The CDR3 has 14 residues. The CDR3 DNA sequence: TGCAGCGTCGCTGGGACAGGGTCTAATGAAAAACTGTTTTTT. It is translated as CSVAGTGSNEKLFF. The entire variable domain, with the rest obtained from reference TRBV29-1 and TRBJ1-4, is as follows: SAVISQKPSRDICQRGTSLTIQCQVDSQVTMMFWYRQQPGQSLTLIATANQGSEATYESGFVIDKFPISRPNLTFSTLTVSNMSPEDSSIYLCSVAGTGSNEKLFFGSGTQLSVL.

The rearrangement uses TRBV20-1 and TRBJ2-3; possibly TRBD2 for D (6 bases). Trimming took off 2 bases at V and 5 bases at J, with 8 bases between the two ends. The CDR3 sequence is 12 residues long. CDR1 and CDR2 (germline): DFQATT, SNEGSKA (reference sequence). CDR3 in amino acids: CSARQGGDTQYF. DNA for the CDR3: TGCAGTGCTAGACAGGGAGGAGATACGCAGTATTTT.

The chain combines TRBV14 with TRBJ2-5; D unclear. The V end lost 4 bases, the J end lost 0 bases, and 9 bases lay between the germline ends. The CDR3 covers 14 residues. The germline V gene has CDR1 SGHDN and CDR2 FVKESK. The CDR3 spells CASSPLVYQETQYF. The CDR3 DNA sequence: TGTGCCAGCAGCCCCCTGGTGTACCAAGAGACCCAGTACTTC.

This clonotype was detected once. The chain links TRBV13 to TRBJ2-3, with D possibly being TRBD2 (6 bases). Trimming took 5 bases from V and 4 from J, leaving 13 bases between them. The V gene's germline CDR1 is PRHDT and CDR2 FYEKMQ (reference sequence). There are 14 residues in the CDR3. CDR3 sequence (DNA): TGTGCCAGCAGCGCCCGACTAGACGCAGATACGCAGTATTTT. It specifies CASSARLDADTQYF.

This rearrangement joins TRBV9 to TRBJ2-7; 7 bases fit TRBD2. CDR3 length: 17 amino acids. V shed 4 bases, J shed 7 bases, and the junction held 20 bases outside the gene matches. CDR1 SGDLS and CDR2 YYNGEE come from the germline V gene. The CDR3 DNA is TGTGCCAGCAGCCTAAGCGATCTCCCGGGAGGATCCCTGGAGCAGTACTTC. As protein: CASSLSDLPGGSLEQYF. Full variable domain (remainder filled in from reference TRBV9 and TRBJ2-7): DSGVTQTPKHLITATGQRVTLRCSPRSGDLSVYWYQQSLDQGLQFLIQYYNGEERAKGNILERFSAQQFPDLHSELNLSSLELGDSALYFCASSLSDLPGGSLEQYFGPGTRLTVT.

This clonotype was recorded once. V usage is TRBV7-9 and J usage is TRBJ2-5; 8 bases fit TRBD2. CDR1 is SEHNR, CDR2 FQNEAQ, per germline (reference sequence). J was trimmed by 1 base and V by 7 bases; bases with no gene match: 5. The CDR3 runs to 14 residues. CDR3 residues: CASTESGGQETQYF. For the CDR3, the DNA is TGTGCCAGCACCGAAAGCGGGGGCCAAGAGACCCAGTACTTC.

The chain joins TRBV15 to TRBJ2-7; D call uncertain. The CDR3 extends over 14 amino acids. The V end was cut by 0 bases, the J end by 8 bases, with 14 bases between. The germline V gene encodes CDR1 LNHNV and CDR2 YYDKDF (reference sequence). CDR3 nucleotides: TGTGCCACCAGCAGAGATAACCAGTATGGTAAGCAGTACTTC. Amino acid sequence: CATSRDNQYGKQYF.

For this clonotype: The junction departs from the called germline gene at one end, perhaps through a read error. V gene TRBV7-7 combines with J gene TRBJ2-7, with TRBD1 as a possible D gene (6 bases). Germline V gene sequence: CDR1 SSHAT, CDR2 FNYEAQ (reference sequence). The CDR3 totals 15 residues. The CDR3 DNA sequence: TGTGCTAGCAGCTTAGCGCAGGGGAAGCCCTACGAGCAGTACTTC. Its translation is CASSLAQGKPYEQYF.